These 22 T cell receptor beta chains were all obtained from the same sample, sequenced in a study of CXCR3 chemokines and chemotherapy response in bladder cancer. TCRdb processed the PCR reads anew with MiXCR; each CDR3 protein has one entry. The sample includes several thousand distinct CDR3 sequences, around an eighth seen only once; the top ten take around a tenth. The specimen was collected from a patient whose treatment included neoadjuvant chemotherapy. These TCRs come from a human donor with bladder cancer that responded to neoadjuvant chemotherapy.

This clonotype was seen ten or more times. The junction departs from germline at one end; a sequencing error may be responsible. J is TRBJ2-1 and V is TRBV20-1; TRBD2 aligns across 8 bases. Germline V gene sequence: CDR1 DFQATT, CDR2 SNEGSKA (reference sequence). The CDR3 runs 16 residues. The CDR3 nucleotides read TGCAGTGCTAGAGATATGACCGGGAGGGTCTACCATGAGCAGTTCTTC. Residues: CSARDMTGRVYHEQFF.

This clonotype was counted at least ten times. The chain employs TRBV7-9 and TRBJ1-2; 7 nucleotides match TRBD1. The CDR3 sequence is 14 residues long. The germline V gene encodes CDR1 SEHNR and CDR2 FQNEAQ (reference sequence). J was trimmed by 4 bases and V by 3 bases; bases with no gene match: 5. The CDR3 region has the DNA TGTGCCAGCAGCTTTGGGACAGAGAGCTATGGCTACACCTTC. Protein: CASSFGTESYGYTF.

This clonotype was seen many times. J is TRBJ2-7 and V is TRBV5-4; D gene ambiguous. The CDR3 loop spans 14 amino acids. V shed 0 bases and J shed 4 bases, with 11 bases lying between them. CDR1 is SGHNT, CDR2 YYREEE, per germline (reference sequence). CDR3 sequence reads: CASSLGPEMYEQYF. The CDR3 coding sequence is TGTGCCAGCAGCTTGGGACCGGAGATGTACGAGCAGTACTTC. The variable domain in full, with the rest retrieved from reference TRBV5-4 and TRBJ2-7, is ETGVTQSPTHLIKTRGQQVTLRCSSQSGHNTVSWYQQALGQGPQFIFQYYREEENGRGNFPPRFSGLQFPNYSSELNVNALELDDSALYLCASSLGPEMYEQYFGPGTRLTVT.

By frequency in the sample, this clonotype is medium-sized (0.01 to 0.1%). J is TRBJ1-6 and V is TRBV12-3 or TRBV12-4; D is perhaps TRBD1 (5 bases). The ends were cut back, 2 bases at V and 10 bases at J, with 9 bases in the middle. The CDR3 contains 13 residues. The CDR3 region has the DNA TGTGCCAGCAGTTTATCAGGGAACTCACCCCTCCACTTT. As protein: CASSLSGNSPLHF.

This clonotype is medium-sized (0.01 to 0.1%). The V call is TRBV29-1, the J call TRBJ1-1; D possibly corresponds to TRBD1 (6 bases). The CDR3 has 14 amino acids. Germline loops: CDR1 SQVTM, CDR2 ANQGSEA. Trimming removed 0 bases at V and 5 bases at J, with 13 bases between. In DNA, the CDR3 is TGCAGCGTTGAAGACCGGGGGCTTCGGACTGAAGCTTTCTTT. Its protein is CSVEDRGLRTEAFF.

The chain combines TRBV12-3 or TRBV12-4 with TRBJ1-3, with D hard to call. Trimming stripped 4 bases from V and 4 bases from J, with 8 bases between. This CDR3 has 13 amino acids. This chain's CDR3 is CASSSGSGNTIYF. The CDR3 DNA reads as TGTGCCAGCAGTTCCGGGAGCGGAAACACCATATATTTT.

By sample share, this clonotype is medium-sized (0.01 to 0.1%). The rearrangement joins TRBV19 to TRBJ2-7; a possible D gene is TRBD2 (5 bases). In germline, CDR1 is LNHDA, CDR2 SQIVND (reference sequence). Trimming left V 10 bases short and J 4 bases short, with 11 bases between. The length of the CDR3 is 11 residues. The CDR3: CATGGPYEQYF. The CDR3 bases are TGTGCCACCGGAGGACCGTACGAGCAGTACTTC. The full variable domain, with the rest looked up from reference TRBV19 and TRBJ2-7, is DGGITQSPKYLFRKEGQNVTLSCEQNLNHDAMYWYRQDPGQGLRLIYYSQIVNDFQKGDIAEGYSVSREKKESFPLTVTSAQKNPTAFYLCATGGPYEQYFGPGTRLTVT.

This clonotype has a count of ten or more. The chain couples TRBV9 to TRBJ2-2; 10 bases align to TRBD1. This CDR3 spans 16 amino acids. The germline CDR1 and CDR2 sequences are SGDLS and YYNGEE. The J segment lost 3 bases and the V segment lost 4 bases, leaving 6 bases of the junction unmatched. This CDR3 reads CASSNLGQGYTGELFF. CDR3 sequence (DNA): TGTGCCAGCAGCAATTTGGGACAGGGGTACACCGGGGAGCTGTTTTTT.

This clonotype has a count of ten or more. The gene calls are TRBV20-1 and TRBJ2-5; 7 bases match TRBD1. The CDR3 loop spans 12 amino acids. The germline V gene has CDR1 DFQATT and CDR2 SNEGSKA (reference sequence). Losses at the gene ends were 3 bases for V and 5 bases for J; bases not matched to a gene: 3. The CDR3 spells CSARDRRETQYF. DNA of the CDR3: TGCAGTGCTAGGGACAGGAGGGAGACCCAGTACTTC.

This clonotype was picked up many times. In DNA, the CDR3 is TGTGCCAGCAGCCCTCAGCTGGGATACAATGAGCAGTTCTTC. This gives the protein CASSPQLGYNEQFF. The V gene is TRBV7-9, the J gene TRBJ2-1, with D unresolved. The CDR3 is made up of 14 amino acids. From germline, CDR1 is SEHNR and CDR2 FQNEAQ (reference sequence). V was shortened by 5 bases and J by 4 bases, with 12 bases between the two germline ends.

This clonotype was counted between two and nine times. The chain carries TRBV20-1 and TRBJ1-6; 7 positions match TRBD1. This CDR3 region has 15 residues. Unmatched junction bases numbered 8, after V lost 3 bases and J lost 6 bases. Germline V gene sequence: CDR1 DFQATT, CDR2 SNEGSKA (reference sequence). CDR3 region: CSASPNRGGNSPLHF. The CDR3 DNA reads as TGCAGTGCTAGCCCCAACAGGGGTGGTAATTCACCCCTCCACTTT.

This clonotype was observed a single time. The chain joins TRBV27 to TRBJ2-1; 13 positions agree with TRBD2. There are 17 residues in the CDR3. Germline-derived CDR1 and CDR2 are MNHEY and SMNVEV (reference sequence). The ends lost 6 bases at V and 9 bases at J; junction bases unmatched: 14. CDR3 coding DNA: TGTGCCAGCAGACCCCAACTAGCGGGAGGGCCATTTGGTGAGCAGTTCTTC. It is translated as CASRPQLAGGPFGEQFF.

This clonotype was recorded at least ten times. This chain uses TRBV7-2 with TRBJ2-7; 7 bases line up with TRBD1. The CDR3 is made up of 13 amino acids. Germline assignment: CDR1 SGHTA and CDR2 FQGNSA. The ends lost 5 bases at V and 2 bases at J; junction bases unmatched: 3. The CDR3 nucleotides are TGTGCCAGCAGCAGGGACAGCCCCTACGAGCAGTACTTC. The encoded protein is CASSRDSPYEQYF.

This clonotype has ten or more counts. J is TRBJ1-1 and V is TRBV28; D call uncertain. The CDR3 has 14 amino acids. Germline CDR1 MDHEN, CDR2 SYDVKM. The V gene lost 7 bases and the J gene lost 0 bases, with 12 bases spanning the gap. The CDR3 region is CASNPGRMNTEAFF. In nucleotides, the CDR3 is TGTGCCAGCAACCCCGGACGGATGAACACTGAAGCTTTCTTT.

This clonotype is medium-sized (0.01 to 0.1%) within its sample. The chain links TRBV6-2 or TRBV6-3 to TRBJ2-2; no clear D. Deletions cut 2 bases from V and 3 bases from J, with 7 bases between. The CDR3 has 14 residues. Per germline, CDR1 MNHEY and CDR2 SVGEGT. The CDR3 bases are TGTGCCAGCAGTTACGGGCTGGACACCGGGGAGCTGTTTTTT. It encodes CASSYGLDTGELFF.

This clonotype was recorded at least ten times. This chain joins TRBV12-3 or TRBV12-4 and TRBJ2-3; no reliable D call. This CDR3 comprises 13 residues. V was trimmed by 7 bases and J by 5 bases, leaving 13 bases between them. In DNA, the CDR3 is TGTGCCAGCAACCCCTCTCGCGTAGATACGCAGTATTTT. Encoded protein: CASNPSRVDTQYF.

By share, this clonotype ranks as medium-sized. This sequence joins TRBV28 and TRBJ2-1, with D uncertain. V was shortened by 5 bases and J by 2 bases, with 4 bases between the two germline ends. From germline, CDR1 is MDHEN and CDR2 SYDVKM. This CDR3 region has 12 residues. The CDR3 DNA sequence: TGTGCCAGCAGTCACCCCTACAATGAGCAGTTCTTC. This sequence encodes CASSHPYNEQFF.

The rearrangement links TRBV27 to TRBJ1-5; D ambiguous. V shed 0 bases and J shed 4 bases, with 7 bases lying between them. This CDR3 contains 14 residues. Germline V CDR1 and CDR2: MNHEY, SMNVEV (reference sequence). The CDR3 is CASSLSRVNQPQHF. For the CDR3, the DNA is TGTGCCAGCAGTTTATCGCGGGTGAATCAGCCCCAGCATTTT.

This clonotype was found many times. The rearrangement joins TRBV6-1 to TRBJ2-7, with unresolved D. The CDR3 has 19 residues. CDR1 is MNHNS, CDR2 SASEGT, per germline. V was clipped by 0 bases and J by 0 bases, with 21 bases between them. The CDR3 DNA reads TGTGCCAGCAGTGAAGCGCTTTCGTGGTCGGTCGGTACCTCCTACGAGCAGTACTTC. Translation gives CASSEALSWSVGTSYEQYF.

In the case of this clonotype: The likely explanation is a read error, given a far larger clone one base away. CDR3 sequence (DNA): TGTGCCAGCTCGCCTCTCCGGGGCGGCGAGCAGTTCTTC. Protein product: CASSPLRGGEQFF. The V gene is TRBV18, the J gene TRBJ2-1, with D possibly called TRBD1 or TRBD2 (5 bases each). The germline V gene has CDR1 KGHSH and CDR2 LQKENI. CDR3 length equals 13 residues. Trimming stripped 6 bases from V and 10 bases from J, with 16 bases between.

This clonotype turned up a few times. The chain carries TRBV9 and TRBJ2-2; TRBD1 agrees at 7 bases. The germline CDR1 and CDR2 sequences are SGDLS and YYNGEE. The CDR3 runs to 14 residues. After removal of 0 bases from V and 5 bases from J, the junction contained 1 base not matched to a gene. CDR3 sequence reads: CASSVGTGTGELFF. The CDR3 bases are TGTGCCAGCAGCGTAGGGACAGGAACCGGGGAGCTGTTTTTT.

V gene TRBV20-1 combines with J gene TRBJ2-1; D is possibly TRBD1 (6 bases). CDR3 size: 14 residues. Trimming pared 7 bases from V and 8 bases from J, leaving 21 bases between. CDR1 is DFQATT and CDR2 is SNEGSKA in the germline V gene (reference sequence). The CDR3 reads CSVRQGWVGDEQFF. The CDR3, as DNA: TGCAGTGTAAGGCAGGGGTGGGTAGGAGATGAGCAGTTCTTC.